This entry lists 4 T cell receptor beta chains sequenced from one sample in a study of T cells in Graves' hyperthyroidism and ophthalmopathy. Amplified TCR beta CDR3 regions came from RNA transcripts. The HTBI primer set was used in a first-round RT-PCR of the TCR CDR3. TCRdb processed the multiplex PCR reads anew with MiXCR; each CDR3 protein has one entry. The data hold around 270,000 distinct CDR3 sequences, with roughly 19% observed a single time. The sample was blood. The receptor set was obtained from a man in his forties or fifties with Graves' ophthalmopathy.

This clonotype was detected only a few times. The V call is TRBV3-1, the J call TRBJ1-4; a weak D match, TRBD1 (5 bases). The V end was cut by 4 bases, the J end by 8 bases, with 11 bases between. Germline V gives CDR1 LGHDT, CDR2 YNNKEL (reference sequence). This CDR3 is built from 13 residues. The DNA for the CDR3 is TGTGCCAGCAGCCCCCGCCAGGGAGAAAAACTGTTTTTT. This codes for CASSPRQGEKLFF.

Points on this clonotype: A read error may be the cause here, since a much bigger clone is one base away. This chain links TRBV7-9 with TRBJ2-7; D is tentatively TRBD1 or TRBD2 (5 bases each). From germline, CDR1 is SEHNR and CDR2 FQNEAQ (reference sequence). CDR3 length: 14 amino acids. Trimming left V 5 bases short and J 6 bases short, with 17 bases between. The CDR3: CASSLGTPGSEQYF. The CDR3 region has the DNA TGTGCCAGCAGCCTCGGGACCCCGGGATCCGAGCAGTACTTC.

In this sample, this clonotype turned up once. One junction end does not reproduce the germline sequence, and a read error may be involved. The chain combines TRBV6-1 with TRBJ2-1; the match to TRBD1 covers 8 bases. The CDR3 loop spans 15 amino acids. The germline CDR1 and CDR2 sequences are MNHNS and SASEGT. The CDR3 protein is CAISESGGNGNEQFF. The CDR3 nucleotides are TGTGCCATCAGTGAGTCAGGGGGCAATGGTAATGAGCAGTTCTTC.

This clonotype was picked up many times. This chain uses TRBV5-8 with TRBJ2-7; 8 bases map to TRBD2. The length of the CDR3 is 15 residues. Germline V gene data show CDR1 as SGHTS and CDR2 as YDEGEE. V lost 4 bases to trimming and J lost 3 bases; unmatched junction nucleotides: 9. CDR3 loop: CASSLSGTRIYEQYF. In nucleotides, the CDR3 is TGTGCCAGCAGCCTTAGCGGGACTAGGATCTACGAGCAGTACTTC.